These 10 T cell receptor beta chains share one sample of origin, sequenced in a study of PD-L1 blockade in urothelial cancer. Assay: immunoSEQ multiplex PCR; the TCRdb copy retains only in-frame clones and omits some. The sample consists of about 43,000 clones, more than 75% of them appearing once. This specimen consisted of PBMCs, obtained around atezolizumab (anti-PD-L1) treatment. The receptors originated from a woman aged 55-70 years with urothelial cancer.

J is TRBJ2-7 and V is TRBV27; 9 bases are a match to TRBD1. This CDR3 region has 17 residues. CDR1 and CDR2 from the germline V gene are MNHEY and SMNVEV (reference sequence). With V trimmed by 3 bases and J by 1 base, 10 bases remained unmatched. CDR3 DNA sequence: TGTGCCAGCAGTTTCGGCCCCCCGGGACAGGGTTCCTACGAGCAGTACTTC. Translation gives CASSFGPPGQGSYEQYF.

The rearrangement links TRBV11-2 to TRBJ1-4; D possibly corresponds to TRBD1 (6 bases). This CDR3 has 14 amino acids. Trimming removed 4 bases at V and 5 bases at J, with 11 bases between. Germline loops: CDR1 SGHAT, CDR2 FQNNGV. In nucleotides, the CDR3 is TGTGCCAGCAGCTCCGGGACAAGCAATGAAAAACTGTTTTTT. This sequence encodes CASSSGTSNEKLFF. Drawing the rest from reference TRBV11-2 and TRBJ1-4, the complete variable domain is EAGVAQSPRYKIIEKRQSVAFWCNPISGHATLYWYQQILGQGPKLLIQFQNNGVVDDSQLPKDRFSAERLKGVDSTLKIQPAKLEDSAVYLCASSSGTSNEKLFFGSGTQLSVL.

This clone was detected only once. The J gene is TRBJ1-2, the V gene TRBV9, with a tentative D call TRBD1 (5 bases). Trimming removed 3 bases from V and 1 base from J, with 10 bases in between. CDR1 SGDLS and CDR2 YYNGEE come from the germline V gene. CDR3 length: 14 amino acids. The CDR3 sequence is CASSASGNNYGYTF. In DNA form, the CDR3 reads TGTGCCAGCAGCGCCTCAGGGAATAACTATGGCTACACCTTC.

The chain links TRBV5-1 to TRBJ1-3, with no clear D. The germline gives CDR1 SGHRS, CDR2 YFSETQ. The CDR3 is made up of 13 amino acids. V was clipped by 0 bases and J by 4 bases, with 5 bases between them. The CDR3 spells CASSLETGNTIYF. The CDR3 coding sequence is TGCGCCAGCAGCTTGGAAACAGGAAACACCATATATTTT.

The chain combines TRBV27 with TRBJ2-5; a possible D gene is TRBD2 (5 bases). Trimming shortened V by 2 bases and J by 5 bases, and 12 bases separated the two germline ends. There are 14 residues in the CDR3. The germline gives CDR1 MNHEY, CDR2 SMNVEV (reference sequence). The CDR3 sequence: CASSLRVGGETQYF. CDR3 sequence (DNA): TGTGCCAGCAGTTTAAGGGTGGGCGGGGAGACCCAGTACTTC.

The DNA of the CDR3 is TGCGCCAGCAGCCTAACCGGGACAGCCCTGGTTGGTGAAAAACTGTTTTTT. Protein: CASSLTGTALVGEKLFF. The chain recombines TRBV5-1 with TRBJ1-4; 7 nucleotides line up with TRBD1. V was clipped by 4 bases and J by 7 bases; unmatched bases: 16. The CDR3 is 17 residues long. Germline CDR1 reads SGHRS; CDR2 reads YFSETQ.

V is TRBV6-5 and J is TRBJ2-3; TRBD1 might be the D (6 bases). Trimming shortened V by 6 bases and J by 3 bases, and 10 bases separated the two germline ends. This CDR3 has 13 amino acids. CDR1 and CDR2 (germline): MNHEY, SVGAGI. The CDR3 loop is CASRITGTDTQYF. For the CDR3, the DNA is TGTGCCAGCAGGATTACAGGGACAGATACGCAGTATTTT.

The rearrangement links TRBV5-6 to TRBJ2-3; D is perhaps TRBD1 (6 bases). This CDR3 region has 13 residues. V dropped 6 bases and J dropped 0 bases, with 8 bases sitting between them. Germline CDR1 is SGHDT and CDR2 is YYEEEE. CDR3 amino acids: CASTTGSTDTQYF. CDR3 DNA: TGTGCCAGCACGACAGGAAGCACAGATACGCAGTATTTT.

The V gene is TRBV4-3, the J gene TRBJ2-3, with 7 bases identical to TRBD2. The CDR3 loop spans 15 amino acids. In germline, CDR1 is LGHNA, CDR2 YSLEER. The V gene end was trimmed by 3 bases and the J gene end by 7 bases; junction bases not matched to a gene: 10. CDR3 protein: CASSHPPPGTNTQYF. The CDR3 bases are TGCGCCAGCAGCCATCCCCCTCCCGGGACTAATACGCAGTATTTT.

The rearrangement links TRBV4-2 to TRBJ2-5, with D possibly matching TRBD1 (7 bases). The CDR3 loop spans 16 amino acids. The germline CDR1 and CDR2 sequences are LGHNA and YNFKEQ. Trimming took off 3 bases at V and 1 base at J, with 15 bases between the two ends. CDR3 DNA sequence: TGTGCCAGCAGCCAGGGGGGACAGATACCCCAAGAGACCCAGTACTTC. The encoded protein is CASSQGGQIPQETQYF.